This T cell receptor (beta chain) appears in the sequencing data of a study of cytomegalovirus exposure and HLA in healthy donors. Study-wide background: In an earlier analysis, approximately 120 million unique TCR beta sequences were found from some 200 million T cells. Genotyping of 400 or so donors showed that roughly 80% belonged to the Caucasian-associated ancestry cluster.

With 1 base clipped from V and 8 bases from J, the junction kept 7 bases outside the gene matches. The CDR3 sequence is 14 residues long. Germline V gene sequence: CDR1 SGHVS, CDR2 FQNEAQ. This clone appeared a few times. Its specificity is not known. PCR primers comprised 60 Vbeta and 13 Jbeta primers. Sequenced by immunoSEQ multiplex PCR; TCRdb stores in-frame clones only, minus some. The table lists fewer than 250,000 clones, about 79% of them singletons, with 1.8% in the top ten. Study-wide points: Presence/absence analyses rested on an assumption that sequencing depth was roughly uniform across donors. Later analysis placed DRB1 highest and HLA-C lowest in TCR association rates, which differed by HLA locus.

Specimen: PBMCs. The chain carries TRBV7-8 and TRBJ1-2; 7 bases align to TRBD1. This receptor was taken from a male donor in good health and CMV-seronegative. The CDR3: CASSLGDRTGGYTF. The CDR3 DNA reads as TGTGCCAGCAGCTTAGGGGACAGAACGGGCGGCTACACCTTC.